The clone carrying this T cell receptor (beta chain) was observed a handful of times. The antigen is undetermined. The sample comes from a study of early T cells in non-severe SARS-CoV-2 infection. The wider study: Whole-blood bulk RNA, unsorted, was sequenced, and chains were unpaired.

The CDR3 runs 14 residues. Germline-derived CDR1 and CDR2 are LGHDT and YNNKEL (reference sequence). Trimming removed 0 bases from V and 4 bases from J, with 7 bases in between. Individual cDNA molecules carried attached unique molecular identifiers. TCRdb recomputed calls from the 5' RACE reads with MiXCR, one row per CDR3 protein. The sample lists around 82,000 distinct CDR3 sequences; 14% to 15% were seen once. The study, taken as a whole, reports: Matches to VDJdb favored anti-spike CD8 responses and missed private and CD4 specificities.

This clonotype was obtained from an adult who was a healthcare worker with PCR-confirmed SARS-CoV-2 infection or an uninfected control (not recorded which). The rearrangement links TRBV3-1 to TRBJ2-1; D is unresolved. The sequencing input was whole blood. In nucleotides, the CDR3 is TGTGCCAGCAGCCAAGAGATCGGATACAATGAGCAGTTCTTC. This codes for CASSQEIGYNEQFF.